A selection of T cell receptor beta chains follows, all from one sample in a study of blood T cell repertoires in COVID-19. Data came from immunoSEQ multiplex PCR; TCRdb stores just in-frame clones and leaves some out. Counted here are under 70,000 clones, roughly 87% occurring once; the ten biggest clones make up 11%. Sequenced: peripheral blood. The receptors shown here come from a young woman with acute or convalescent COVID-19. The CDR3 runs from the conserved cysteine through the conserved F or W. The order of the fields is V gene, D gene, J gene, clone size, CDR3 protein, CDR3 DNA. D genes are given only for firm matches. Where a row states a size, it is once, few, many or the class of an expanded clone; other rows omit it.

V gene: TRBV6-2/TRBV6-3
D gene: NA
J gene: TRBJ1-3
clone size: NA
CDR3 protein: CASSPHGFGVTIYF
CDR3 DNA: TGTGCCAGCAGCCCACACGGTTTCGGGGTGACCATATATTTT

V gene: TRBV6-5
D gene: NA
J gene: TRBJ2-5
clone size: NA
CDR3 protein: CASRGTGQETQYF
CDR3 DNA: TGTGCCAGCCGGGGGACGGGGCAAGAGACCCAGTACTTC

V gene: TRBV10-1
D gene: NA
J gene: TRBJ2-1
clone size: NA
CDR3 protein: CASSESLDNEQFF
CDR3 DNA: TGCGCCAGCAGTGAGTCTCTCGACAATGAGCAGTTCTTC

V gene: TRBV24-1
D gene: TRBD1
J gene: TRBJ2-1
clone size: NA
CDR3 protein: CATSEGTGFHEQFF
CDR3 DNA: TGTGCCACCAGTGAAGGGACAGGGTTTCATGAGCAGTTCTTC

V gene: TRBV5-4
D gene: TRBD2
J gene: TRBJ2-1
clone size: NA
CDR3 protein: CASSAGTSGGNEQFF
CDR3 DNA: TGTGCCAGCAGCGCTGGGACTAGCGGGGGTAATGAGCAGTTCTTC

V gene: TRBV28
D gene: NA
J gene: TRBJ1-1
clone size: once
CDR3 protein: CASSLRFSWAGANTEAFF
CDR3 DNA: TGTGCCAGCAGTTTAAGGTTTTCGTGGGCAGGGGCGAACACTGAAGCTTTCTTT

V gene: TRBV6-5
D gene: TRBD2
J gene: TRBJ2-1
clone size: NA
CDR3 protein: CASSYGAGLYNEQFF
CDR3 DNA: TGTGCCAGCAGTTATGGAGCGGGGCTATACAATGAGCAGTTCTTC

V gene: TRBV11-2
D gene: TRBD2
J gene: TRBJ2-3
clone size: NA
CDR3 protein: CASSLGTSGQAGDTQYF
CDR3 DNA: TGTGCCAGCAGCTTAGGGACTAGCGGCCAAGCGGGAGATACGCAGTATTTT

V gene: TRBV11-2
D gene: NA
J gene: TRBJ1-2
clone size: NA
CDR3 protein: CASSPRTEPNYGYTF
CDR3 DNA: TGTGCCAGCAGCCCCCGGACAGAGCCTAACTATGGCTACACCTTC

V gene: TRBV3-1/TRBV3-2
D gene: TRBD1
J gene: TRBJ1-2
clone size: NA
CDR3 protein: CASSQGQGTYGYTF
CDR3 DNA: TGTGCCAGCAGCCAAGGACAGGGTACCTATGGCTACACCTTC

V gene: TRBV18
D gene: NA
J gene: TRBJ1-4
clone size: NA
CDR3 protein: CASSQRGDATNEKLFF
CDR3 DNA: TGTGCCAGCTCACAGCGGGGAGATGCAACTAATGAAAAACTGTTTTTT

V gene: TRBV28
D gene: NA
J gene: TRBJ1-5
clone size: NA
CDR3 protein: CASTPRQKNQPQHF
CDR3 DNA: TGTGCCAGCACTCCGAGGCAAAAAAATCAGCCCCAGCATTTT

V gene: TRBV5-1
D gene: TRBD1
J gene: TRBJ2-7
clone size: NA
CDR3 protein: CASSLAPWDRGLYEQYF
CDR3 DNA: TGCGCCAGCAGCTTAGCCCCTTGGGACAGGGGGCTTTACGAGCAGTACTTC

V gene: TRBV30
D gene: NA
J gene: TRBJ1-2
clone size: NA
CDR3 protein: CAWSWGDGYTF
CDR3 DNA: TGTGCCTGGAGTTGGGGAGATGGCTACACCTTC

V gene: TRBV27
D gene: TRBD1
J gene: TRBJ1-3
clone size: NA
CDR3 protein: CASSSGTQGRGNTIYF
CDR3 DNA: TGTGCCAGCAGTTCCGGGACACAGGGGCGAGGAAACACCATATATTTT

V gene: TRBV6-5
D gene: TRBD1
J gene: TRBJ1-4
clone size: NA
CDR3 protein: CASRATGTGAGKLFF
CDR3 DNA: TGTGCCAGCAGAGCAACCGGGACAGGGGCGGGAAAACTGTTTTTT

V gene: TRBV23-1
D gene: NA
J gene: TRBJ1-1
clone size: once
CDR3 protein: CASRGQNGGTEAFF
CDR3 DNA: TGCGCCAGCAGAGGACAGAACGGTGGCACTGAAGCTTTCTTT

V gene: TRBV7-6
D gene: NA
J gene: TRBJ1-6
clone size: NA
CDR3 protein: CASSLESPGTYNSPLHF
CDR3 DNA: TGTGCCAGCAGCTTAGAGTCCCCAGGGACCTATAATTCACCCCTCCACTTT

V gene: TRBV2
D gene: TRBD1
J gene: TRBJ1-2
clone size: once
CDR3 protein: CASSEGLGQAYGYTF
CDR3 DNA: TGTGCCAGCAGTGAAGGCTTGGGACAGGCTTATGGCTACACCTTC

V gene: TRBV2
D gene: NA
J gene: TRBJ2-2
clone size: NA
CDR3 protein: CASQAAGELFF
CDR3 DNA: TGTGCCAGCCAAGCCGCCGGGGAGCTGTTTTTT

V gene: TRBV19
D gene: TRBD1
J gene: TRBJ1-3
clone size: NA
CDR3 protein: CASSIRAGTGENTIYF
CDR3 DNA: TGTGCCAGTAGTATCCGAGCCGGGACAGGTGAAAACACCATATATTTT

V gene: TRBV5-1
D gene: TRBD2
J gene: TRBJ2-5
clone size: NA
CDR3 protein: CASSQTSGGYVTQYF
CDR3 DNA: TGCGCCAGCAGCCAGACTAGCGGGGGGTACGTGACCCAGTACTTC

V gene: TRBV2
D gene: NA
J gene: TRBJ1-1
clone size: NA
CDR3 protein: CARRQMNTEAFF
CDR3 DNA: TGTGCCAGAAGACAGATGAACACTGAAGCTTTCTTT

V gene: TRBV15
D gene: NA
J gene: TRBJ1-1
clone size: NA
CDR3 protein: CATSRDPREASTEAFF
CDR3 DNA: TGTGCCACCAGCAGAGATCCCAGGGAAGCCAGCACTGAAGCTTTCTTT

V gene: TRBV30
D gene: TRBD1
J gene: TRBJ1-4
clone size: NA
CDR3 protein: CAWRDRGAEKLFF
CDR3 DNA: TGTGCCTGGAGGGACAGGGGAGCTGAAAAACTGTTTTTT

V gene: TRBV19
D gene: NA
J gene: TRBJ1-5
clone size: NA
CDR3 protein: CASRNHNRVLQPQHF
CDR3 DNA: TGTGCCAGTAGAAACCACAACAGGGTTCTTCAGCCCCAGCATTTT

V gene: TRBV6-5
D gene: TRBD1
J gene: TRBJ2-2
clone size: NA
CDR3 protein: CASRPDRANTGELFF
CDR3 DNA: TGTGCCAGCAGACCGGACAGGGCGAACACCGGGGAGCTGTTTTTT

V gene: TRBV7-2
D gene: TRBD2
J gene: TRBJ2-1
clone size: NA
CDR3 protein: CASSPSGSMNEQFF
CDR3 DNA: TGTGCCAGCAGCCCTAGCGGGAGTATGAATGAGCAGTTCTTC

V gene: TRBV6-2/TRBV6-3
D gene: TRBD1
J gene: TRBJ2-5
clone size: NA
CDR3 protein: CASSRAGTAQETQYF
CDR3 DNA: TGTGCCAGCAGCCGGGCCGGGACAGCTCAAGAGACCCAGTACTTC

V gene: TRBV19
D gene: NA
J gene: TRBJ1-1
clone size: NA
CDR3 protein: CASSIGQNTEAFF
CDR3 DNA: TGTGCCAGTAGTATAGGACAGAACACTGAAGCTTTCTTT